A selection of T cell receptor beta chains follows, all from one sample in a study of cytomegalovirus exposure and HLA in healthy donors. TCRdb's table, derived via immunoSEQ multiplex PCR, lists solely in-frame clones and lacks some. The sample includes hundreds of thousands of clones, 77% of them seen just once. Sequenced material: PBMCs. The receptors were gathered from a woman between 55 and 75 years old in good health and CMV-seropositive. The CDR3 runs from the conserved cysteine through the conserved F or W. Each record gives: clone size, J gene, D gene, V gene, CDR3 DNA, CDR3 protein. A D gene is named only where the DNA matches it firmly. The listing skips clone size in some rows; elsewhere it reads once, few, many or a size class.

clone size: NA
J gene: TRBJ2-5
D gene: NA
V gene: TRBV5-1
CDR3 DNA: TGCGCCAGCAGCTTGGCCGGCAGGACAAAGACCCAGTACTTC
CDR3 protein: CASSLAGRTKTQYF

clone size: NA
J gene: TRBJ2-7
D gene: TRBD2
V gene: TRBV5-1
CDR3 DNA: TGCGCCAGCAGCTCCATAGCGGGGGTAACCTACGAGCAGTACTTC
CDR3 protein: CASSSIAGVTYEQYF

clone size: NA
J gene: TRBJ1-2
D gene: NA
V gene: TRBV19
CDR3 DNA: TGTGCCACAAAGGATCGGGTATACGGCTACACCTTC
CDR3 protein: CATKDRVYGYTF

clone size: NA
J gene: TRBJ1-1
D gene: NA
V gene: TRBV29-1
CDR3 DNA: TGCAGCACGAGCGGACAGCTTAACACTGAAGCTTTCTTT
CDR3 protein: CSTSGQLNTEAFF

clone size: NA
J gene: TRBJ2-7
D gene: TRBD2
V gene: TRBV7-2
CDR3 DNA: TGTGCCAGCAGCTCGACTCGGACTAGCGGGGTATCCTACGAGCAGTACTTC
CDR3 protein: CASSSTRTSGVSYEQYF

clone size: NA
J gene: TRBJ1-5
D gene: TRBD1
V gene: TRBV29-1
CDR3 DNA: TGCAGCGTTGTGGACAGGGGGCTCGGGAAGCAGCCCCAGCATTTT
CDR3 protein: CSVVDRGLGKQPQHF

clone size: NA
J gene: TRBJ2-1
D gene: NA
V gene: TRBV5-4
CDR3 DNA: TGTGCCAGCAGCCTACCTCGGGACAATGAGCAGTTCTTC
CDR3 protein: CASSLPRDNEQFF

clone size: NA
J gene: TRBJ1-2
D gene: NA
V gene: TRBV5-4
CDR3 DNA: TGTGCCAGCAGCTCGCCCGGAGCCGACCGGGTCTTGTCTGGCTACACCTTC
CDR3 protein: CASSSPGADRVLSGYTF

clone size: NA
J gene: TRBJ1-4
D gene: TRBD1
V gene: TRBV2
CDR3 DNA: TGTGCCAGCAGAGCCGGACAGGAGGAAAAACTGTTTTTT
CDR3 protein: CASRAGQEEKLFF

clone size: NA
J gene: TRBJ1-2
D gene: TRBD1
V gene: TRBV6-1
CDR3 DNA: TGTGCCAGCAGTGAAGCTTGGGGACAGGGCTATGGCTACACCTTC
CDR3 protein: CASSEAWGQGYGYTF

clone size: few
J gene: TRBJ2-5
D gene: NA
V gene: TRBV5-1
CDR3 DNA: TGCGCCAGCAGCTTGCCCCAACAAGAGACCCAGTACTTC
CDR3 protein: CASSLPQQETQYF

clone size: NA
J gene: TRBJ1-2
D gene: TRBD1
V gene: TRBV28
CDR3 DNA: TGTGCCAGCAGCCTTCACAGGGGGCGCAGAGGGAACTATGGCTACACCTTC
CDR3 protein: CASSLHRGRRGNYGYTF

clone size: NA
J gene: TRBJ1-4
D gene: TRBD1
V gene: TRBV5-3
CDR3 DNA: TGTGCCAGAAGCTTGGTAGGGGGCCTGGGAACTAATGAAAAACTGTTTTTT
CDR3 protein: CARSLVGGLGTNEKLFF

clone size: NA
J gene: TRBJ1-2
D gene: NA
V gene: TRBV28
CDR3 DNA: TGTGCCAGCAGCTCCCCGACAGGCAAGTATGGCTACACCTTC
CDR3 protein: CASSSPTGKYGYTF

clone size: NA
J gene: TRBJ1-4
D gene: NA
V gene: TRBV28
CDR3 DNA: TGTGCCAGCAGTTTACCGGGGGCAACTAATGAAAAACTGTTTTTT
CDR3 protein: CASSLPGATNEKLFF

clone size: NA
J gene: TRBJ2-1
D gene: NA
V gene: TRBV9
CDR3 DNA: TGTGCCAGCAGCGCAGTCGGAGGGTCGTATAATGAGCAGTTCTTC
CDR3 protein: CASSAVGGSYNEQFF

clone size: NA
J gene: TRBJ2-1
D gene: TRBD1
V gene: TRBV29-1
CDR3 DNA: TGCAGCGTCCCTGACAGGGTAAATGAGCAGTTCTTC
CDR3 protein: CSVPDRVNEQFF

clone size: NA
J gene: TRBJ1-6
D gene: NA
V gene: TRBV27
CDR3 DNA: TGTGCCAGCAGTCGGGGGAAAGCCTATAATTCACCCCTCCACTTT
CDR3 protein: CASSRGKAYNSPLHF

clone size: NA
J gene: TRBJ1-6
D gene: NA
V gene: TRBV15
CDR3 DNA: TGTGCCACCAGCAGAGATCAGAATTCACCCCTCCACTTT
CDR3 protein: CATSRDQNSPLHF

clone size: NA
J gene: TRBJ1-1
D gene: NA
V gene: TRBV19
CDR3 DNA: TGTGCCAGTAGTAGGACAGACTTAAGGGCTGAAGCTTTCTTT
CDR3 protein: CASSRTDLRAEAFF

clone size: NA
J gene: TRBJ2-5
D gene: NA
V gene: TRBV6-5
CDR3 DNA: TGTGCCAGCAGACAGGGAGAGACCCAGTACTTC
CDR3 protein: CASRQGETQYF

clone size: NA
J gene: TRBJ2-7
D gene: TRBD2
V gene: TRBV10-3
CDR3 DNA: TGTGCCATCAGTGAGTCGGGGACTAAGTACGAGCAGTACTTC
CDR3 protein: CAISESGTKYEQYF